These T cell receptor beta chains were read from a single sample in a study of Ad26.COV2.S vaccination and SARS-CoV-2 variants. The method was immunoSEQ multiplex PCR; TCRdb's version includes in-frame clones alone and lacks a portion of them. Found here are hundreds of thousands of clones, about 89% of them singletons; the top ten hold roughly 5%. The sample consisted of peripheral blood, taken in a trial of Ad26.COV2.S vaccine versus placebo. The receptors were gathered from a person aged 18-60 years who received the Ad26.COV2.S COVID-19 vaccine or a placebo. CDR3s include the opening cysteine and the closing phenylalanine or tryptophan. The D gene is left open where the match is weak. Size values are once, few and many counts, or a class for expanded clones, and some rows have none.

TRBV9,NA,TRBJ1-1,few,CASSVVIGNAEAFF,TGTGCCAGCAGCGTAGTTATTGGAAACGCTGAAGCTTTCTTT
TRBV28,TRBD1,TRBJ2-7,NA,CASSTGTGYEQYF,TGTGCCAGCAGTACCGGGACAGGCTACGAGCAGTACTTC
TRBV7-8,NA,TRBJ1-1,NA,CASSLVMGRGTEAFF,TGTGCCAGCAGCTTAGTTATGGGGAGAGGGACTGAAGCTTTCTTT
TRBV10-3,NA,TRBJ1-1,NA,CAIARDRNTEAFF,TGTGCCATCGCTCGGGACCGAAACACTGAAGCTTTCTTT
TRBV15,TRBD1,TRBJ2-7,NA,CATSRGKGTEYEQYF,TGTGCCACCAGCAGAGGGAAAGGGACAGAGTACGAGCAGTACTTC
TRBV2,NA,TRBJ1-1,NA,CASCQTRVEAFF,TGTGCCAGCTGCCAAACGAGAGTTGAAGCTTTCTTT
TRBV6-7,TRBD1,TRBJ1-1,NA,CASRRGTVITEAFF,TGTGCCAGCCGCAGGGGGACAGTAATCACTGAAGCTTTCTTT
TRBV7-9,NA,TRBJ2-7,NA,CASSFPGEYEQYF,TGTGCCAGCAGCTTTCCAGGGGAGTACGAGCAGTACTTC
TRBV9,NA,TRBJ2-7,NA,CASSVGGTPDYEQYF,TGTGCCAGCAGCGTAGGGGGAACTCCGGACTACGAGCAGTACTTC
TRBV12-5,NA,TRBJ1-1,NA,CASGLVIGQLNTEAFF,TGTGCTAGTGGTTTGGTCATCGGACAGCTAAACACTGAAGCTTTCTTT
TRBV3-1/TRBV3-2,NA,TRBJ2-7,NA,CASSQDEYEQYF,TGTGCCAGCAGCCAAGATGAGTACGAGCAGTACTTC
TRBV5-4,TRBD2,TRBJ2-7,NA,CASSSGLADSYEQYF,TGTGCCAGCAGCTCGGGACTAGCGGACTCCTACGAGCAGTACTTC
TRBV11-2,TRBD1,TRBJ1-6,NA,CASSLGDRANSPLHF,TGTGCCAGCAGCTTAGGGGACAGGGCGAATTCACCCCTCCACTTT
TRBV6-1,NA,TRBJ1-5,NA,CASSEAGSIDNQPQHF,TGTGCCAGCAGTGAAGCCGGCAGCATTGATAATCAGCCCCAGCATTTT
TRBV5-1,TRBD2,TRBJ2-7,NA,CASSLVAGGPREQYF,TGCGCCAGCAGCTTGGTAGCGGGAGGGCCGCGCGAGCAGTACTTC
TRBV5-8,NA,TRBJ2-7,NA,CASSSERTATYEQYF,TGTGCCAGCAGCTCTGAGCGGACAGCAACCTACGAGCAGTACTTC
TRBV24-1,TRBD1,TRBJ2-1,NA,CAVSPGGISDEQFF,TGTGCCGTATCCCCAGGGGGAATTAGCGATGAGCAGTTCTTC
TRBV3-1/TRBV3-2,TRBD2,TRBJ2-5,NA,CASSQDLSGGQETQYF,TGTGCCAGCAGCCAAGATCTTAGCGGGGGGCAAGAGACCCAGTACTTC
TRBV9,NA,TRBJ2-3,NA,CASSVVATRFSADTQYF,TGTGCCAGCAGCGTCGTGGCGACTAGGTTCTCCGCAGATACGCAGTATTTT
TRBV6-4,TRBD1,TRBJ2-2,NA,CASSGVDRVLSNTGELFF,TGTGCCAGCAGTGGAGTGGACAGGGTCCTTTCGAACACCGGGGAGCTGTTTTTT
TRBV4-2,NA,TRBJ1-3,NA,CASSQDMTGRGNTIYF,TGTGCCAGCAGCCAAGATATGACAGGCCGTGGAAACACCATATATTTT
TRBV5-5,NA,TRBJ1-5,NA,CASSLADGYQPQHF,TGTGCCAGCAGCTTGGCCGACGGATATCAGCCCCAGCATTTT
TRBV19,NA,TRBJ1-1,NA,CASLGNTEAFF,TGTGCCAGTCTGGGGAACACTGAAGCTTTCTTT
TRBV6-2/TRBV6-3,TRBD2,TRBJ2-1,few,CASSYYPTSGGYNEQFF,TGTGCCAGCAGTTACTACCCCACTAGCGGGGGTTACAATGAGCAGTTCTTC
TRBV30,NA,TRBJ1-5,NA,CAWSQGDGVNQPQHF,TGTGCCTGGAGTCAAGGGGACGGGGTAAATCAGCCCCAGCATTTT
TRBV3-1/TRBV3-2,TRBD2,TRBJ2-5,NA,CASSQEARGGGETQYF,TGTGCCAGCAGCCAAGAGGCCCGCGGGGGGGGAGAGACCCAGTACTTC
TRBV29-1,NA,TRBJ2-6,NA,CSVEDGVGGAGANVLTF,TGCAGCGTTGAAGATGGAGTAGGGGGGGCTGGGGCCAACGTCCTGACTTTC
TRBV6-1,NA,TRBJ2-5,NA,CASSDFRGRETQYF,TGTGCCAGCAGTGATTTCAGAGGGAGGGAGACCCAGTACTTC
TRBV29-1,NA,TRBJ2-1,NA,CSVRWNNEQFF,TGCAGCGTTCGGTGGAACAATGAGCAGTTCTTC
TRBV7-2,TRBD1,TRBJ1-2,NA,CASSAQGARDYGYTF,TGTGCCAGCAGCGCACAGGGGGCGCGCGACTATGGCTACACCTTC
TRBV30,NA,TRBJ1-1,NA,CAWSTQLEAFF,TGTGCCTGGAGTACCCAGCTCGAAGCTTTCTTT
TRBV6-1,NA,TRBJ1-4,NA,CASSESVVGNEKLFF,TGTGCCAGCAGTGAATCGGTGGTAGGGAATGAAAAACTGTTTTTT
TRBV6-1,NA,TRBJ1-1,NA,CASSELGTEAFF,TGTGCCAGCAGTGAATTGGGCACTGAAGCTTTCTTT
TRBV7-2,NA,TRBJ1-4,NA,CASSLVRGEKLFF,TGTGCCAGCAGCTTAGTCCGGGGTGAAAAACTGTTTTTT
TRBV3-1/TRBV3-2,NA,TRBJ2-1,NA,CASSQGRANPYNEQFF,TGTGCCAGCAGCCAAGGCCGTGCGAATCCCTACAATGAGCAGTTCTTC
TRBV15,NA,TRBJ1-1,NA,CATTDRRGATEAFF,TGTGCCACCACCGATCGGAGGGGGGCGACTGAAGCTTTCTTT
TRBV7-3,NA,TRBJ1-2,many,CASSPGGRGDGYTF,TGTGCCAGCAGCCCGGGGGGGCGCGGAGATGGCTACACCTTC
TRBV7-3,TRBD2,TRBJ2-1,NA,CASSLQAGGNNEQFF,TGTGCCAGCAGCTTACAAGCGGGGGGGAACAATGAGCAGTTCTTC
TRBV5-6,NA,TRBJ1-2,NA,CASSLGSSNLYGYTF,TGTGCCAGCAGCTTGGGCTCCTCTAACCTCTATGGCTACACCTTC
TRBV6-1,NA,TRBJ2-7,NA,CASSVTGTVLGDEQYF,TGTGCCAGCAGTGTGACAGGGACTGTCCTAGGCGACGAGCAGTACTTC
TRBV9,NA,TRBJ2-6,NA,CASSSRMRGAGANVLTF,TGTGCCAGCAGCAGTAGAATGAGGGGCGCTGGGGCCAACGTCCTGACTTTC
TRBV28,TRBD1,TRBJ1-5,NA,CASRISQGAGQPQHF,TGTGCCAGCAGAATCTCACAGGGGGCAGGTCAGCCCCAGCATTTT
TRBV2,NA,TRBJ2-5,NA,CASIREALKETQYF,TGTGCCAGCATCAGGGAAGCATTAAAAGAGACCCAGTACTTC
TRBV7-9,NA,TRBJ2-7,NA,CASSGENYEQYF,TGTGCCAGCAGCGGAGAGAACTACGAGCAGTACTTC
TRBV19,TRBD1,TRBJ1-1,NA,CASSIQGDLSNTEAFF,TGTGCCAGTAGTATTCAGGGGGATTTGTCGAACACTGAAGCTTTCTTT
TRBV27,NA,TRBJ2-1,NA,CASSWTDYNEQFF,TGTGCCAGCAGTTGGACTGACTACAATGAGCAGTTCTTC
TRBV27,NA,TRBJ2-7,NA,CASSPFHGSEQYF,TGTGCCAGCAGTCCCTTCCACGGGTCCGAGCAGTACTTC
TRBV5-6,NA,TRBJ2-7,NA,CASRLRGTSSYEQYF,TGTGCCAGCAGGCTGAGGGGGACGAGTTCCTACGAGCAGTACTTC